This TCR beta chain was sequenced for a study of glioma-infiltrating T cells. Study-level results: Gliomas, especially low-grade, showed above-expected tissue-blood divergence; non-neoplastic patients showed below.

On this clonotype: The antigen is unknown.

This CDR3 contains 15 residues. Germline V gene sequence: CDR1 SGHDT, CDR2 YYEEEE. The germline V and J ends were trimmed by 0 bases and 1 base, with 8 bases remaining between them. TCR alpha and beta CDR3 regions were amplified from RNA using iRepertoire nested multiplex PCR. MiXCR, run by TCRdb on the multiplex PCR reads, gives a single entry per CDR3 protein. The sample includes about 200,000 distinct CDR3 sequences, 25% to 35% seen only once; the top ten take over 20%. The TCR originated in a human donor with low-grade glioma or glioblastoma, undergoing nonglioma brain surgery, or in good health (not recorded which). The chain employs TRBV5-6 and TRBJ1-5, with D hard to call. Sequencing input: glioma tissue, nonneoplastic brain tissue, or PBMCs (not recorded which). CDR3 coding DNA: TGTGCCAGCAGCTTGGGAGGGAGAAGCAATCAGCCCCAGCATTTT. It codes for CASSLGGRSNQPQHF. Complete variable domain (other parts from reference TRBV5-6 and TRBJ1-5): DAGVTQSPTHLIKTRGQQVTLRCSPKSGHDTVSWYQQALGQGPQFIFQYYEEEERQRGNFPDRFSGHQFPNYSSELNVNALLLGDSALYLCASSLGGRSNQPQHFGDGTRLSIL.